The present T cell receptor beta chain was sequenced within a study of technical replicates of blood from four donors. Here immunoSEQ multiplex PCR was the method, and the copy in TCRdb shows in-frame clones only, minus some. The table has tens of thousands of clones, roughly 90% seen once. Germline V gene data show CDR1 as MNHNY and CDR2 as SVGAGI (reference sequence). CDR3 size: 15 residues. V lost 5 bases to trimming and J lost 4 bases; unmatched junction nucleotides: 5. This TCR came from a human donor in good health. Some clones in this sample may be carry-over from other donors' samples. Sequenced: PBMCs. The gene calls are TRBV6-6 and TRBJ2-2; 9 bases agree with TRBD1. The CDR3: CASSNLQGATGELFF. The CDR3 nucleotides are TGTGCCAGCAGTAACCTACAGGGGGCCACCGGGGAGCTGTTTTTT.